This is a list of T cell receptor beta chains from one sample in a study of blood T cell repertoires in COVID-19. Method: immunoSEQ multiplex PCR; TCRdb's copy keeps in-frame clones and lacks some. The data show over 30,000 clones, 88% seen once. Sample: peripheral blood. The receptors originated from a human donor in a cohort sampled during active COVID-19. CDR3s include the opening cysteine and the closing phenylalanine or tryptophan. The D gene is left open where the match is weak. Size is stated for part of the rows, as once, few or many counts, or as a class when the clone is expanded.

j_call | clone_size | v_call | d_call | cdr3_nt | cdr3_aa
TRBJ2-5 | NA | TRBV19 | TRBD2 | TGTGCCAGTAGTATCGGAGGAGCGGGGGTCCCAGAGACCCAGTACTTC | CASSIGGAGVPETQYF
TRBJ1-2 | NA | TRBV7-2 | NA | TGTGCCAGCAGCTTGGACAGCTATGGCTACACCTTC | CASSLDSYGYTF
TRBJ2-3 | once | TRBV7-3 | TRBD2 | TGTGCCAGCAGCTTAACCGCGGGAGAGACAGATACGCAGTATTTT | CASSLTAGETDTQYF
TRBJ1-2 | NA | TRBV6-6 | NA | TGTGCCAGCAGCGACGGGGGGGGAATTACCCCACCCACCTTC | CASSDGGGITPPTF
TRBJ2-3 | NA | TRBV14 | TRBD2 | TGTGCCAGCAGCCCCCGACTAGCGGGAGGGCCGCAGTATTTT | CASSPRLAGGPQYF
TRBJ2-5 | NA | TRBV7-9 | NA | TGTGCCAGCAGCTTAGTATTGGGTCCGGGGGAGACCCAGTACTTC | CASSLVLGPGETQYF
TRBJ2-1 | NA | TRBV28 | TRBD1 | TGTGCCAGCAAACCGGGACAGTACAATGAGCAGTTCTTC | CASKPGQYNEQFF
TRBJ2-3 | NA | TRBV6-2/TRBV6-3 | NA | TGTGCCAGCAGTTGGCAGGGGTGGACAGATACGCAGTATTTT | CASSWQGWTDTQYF
TRBJ2-2 | NA | TRBV5-1 | TRBD2 | TGCGCCAGCAGCTTGAGGGGTCGGGATACTAGCGGTTCGAGCTCCGGGGAGCTGTTTTTT | CASSLRGRDTSGSSSGELFF
TRBJ2-1 | few | TRBV5-1 | TRBD2 | TGCGCCAGCAGGTATACTAGCGGGAGTCCCTCCTACAATGAGCAGTTCTTC | CASRYTSGSPSYNEQFF
TRBJ2-3 | NA | TRBV6-1 | NA | TGTGCCAGCAGTGACGGTAGCACAGATACGCAGTATTTT | CASSDGSTDTQYF
TRBJ1-1 | NA | TRBV28 | TRBD1 | TGTGCCAGCAGTTTAAGGACAGGGAACACTGAAGCTTTCTTT | CASSLRTGNTEAFF
TRBJ2-1 | NA | TRBV9 | NA | TGTGCCAGCAGCGCACAGGGAACCTACAATGAGCAGTTCTTC | CASSAQGTYNEQFF
TRBJ2-1 | NA | TRBV28 | TRBD2 | TGTGCCAGCAGTTTGACTAGCGGGCCTTACAATGAGCAGTTCTTC | CASSLTSGPYNEQFF
TRBJ1-5 | few | TRBV6-5 | NA | TGTGCCAGCAGCGCCACGACCGGGGGCAATCAGCCCCAGCATTTT | CASSATTGGNQPQHF
TRBJ2-7 | NA | TRBV7-2 | TRBD2 | TGTGCCAGCAGCTTTAGCGGGAGCTCCTACGAGCAGTACTTC | CASSFSGSSYEQYF
TRBJ2-2 | NA | TRBV11-2 | NA | TGTGCCAGCAGCCCCCGTCTGAGACAAATGAACACCGGGGAGCTGTTTTTT | CASSPRLRQMNTGELFF
TRBJ1-5 | NA | TRBV2 | NA | TGTGCCAGCAGCCAGGGTTTATGGAATCAGCCCCAGCATTTT | CASSQGLWNQPQHF